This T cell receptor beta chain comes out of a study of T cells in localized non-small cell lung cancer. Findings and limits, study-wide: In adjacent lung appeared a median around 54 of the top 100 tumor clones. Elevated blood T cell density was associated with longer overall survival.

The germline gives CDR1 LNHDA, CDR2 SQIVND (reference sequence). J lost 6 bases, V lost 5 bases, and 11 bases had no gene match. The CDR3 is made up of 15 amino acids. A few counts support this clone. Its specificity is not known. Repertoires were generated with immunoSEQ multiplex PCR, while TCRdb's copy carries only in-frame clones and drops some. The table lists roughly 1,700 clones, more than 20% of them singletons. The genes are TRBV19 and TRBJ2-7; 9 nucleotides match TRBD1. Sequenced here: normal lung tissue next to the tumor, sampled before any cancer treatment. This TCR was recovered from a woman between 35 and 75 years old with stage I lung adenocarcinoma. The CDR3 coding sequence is TGTGCCAGTAGTCCCCGGGACAGGGATAGGCTCGAGCAGTACTTC. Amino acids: CASSPRDRDRLEQYF.